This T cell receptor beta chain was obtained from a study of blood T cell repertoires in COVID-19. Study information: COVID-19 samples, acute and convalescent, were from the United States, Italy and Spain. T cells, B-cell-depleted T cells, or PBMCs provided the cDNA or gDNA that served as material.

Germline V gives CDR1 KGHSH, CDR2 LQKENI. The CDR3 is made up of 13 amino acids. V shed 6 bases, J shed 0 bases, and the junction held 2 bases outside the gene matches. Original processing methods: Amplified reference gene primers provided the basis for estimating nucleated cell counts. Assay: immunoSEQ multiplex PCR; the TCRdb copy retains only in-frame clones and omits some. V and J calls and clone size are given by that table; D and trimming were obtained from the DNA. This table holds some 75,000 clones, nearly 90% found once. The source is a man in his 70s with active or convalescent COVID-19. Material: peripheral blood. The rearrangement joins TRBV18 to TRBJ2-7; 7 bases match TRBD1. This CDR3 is CASSRDSSYEQYF. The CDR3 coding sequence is TGTGCCAGCTCTCGGGACAGCTCCTACGAGCAGTACTTC. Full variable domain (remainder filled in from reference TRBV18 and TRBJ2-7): NAGVMQNPRHLVRRRGQEARLRCSPMKGHSHVYWYRQLPEEGLKFMVYLQKENIIDESGMPKERFSAEFPKEGPSILRIQQVVRGDSAAYFCASSRDSSYEQYFGPGTRLTVT.